This entry describes one T cell receptor beta chain. Antigen specificity is unknown. 60 Vbeta and 13 Jbeta primers were used in PCR. Measured with immunoSEQ multiplex PCR; TCRdb has only the in-frame clones, and not every one. The sample shows 130,000 to 150,000 clones, over 75% of them seen only once. Trimming pared 7 bases from V and 0 bases from J, leaving 12 bases between. The CDR3 contains 14 residues. Germline V CDR1 and CDR2: LNHDA, SQIVND (reference sequence). This record comes from a study of cytomegalovirus exposure and HLA in healthy donors. Whole-study context: Genotyping showed roughly 81% of over 350 donors falling in the Caucasian-associated ancestry cluster.

Study findings and constraints: Cytomegalovirus-associated TCR beta chains were listed, numbering 164.

The gene calls are TRBV19 and TRBJ1-1; D unresolved. The receptor comes from a woman in her 30s in good health and CMV-seronegative. Sequencing was done on a sample of PBMCs. CDR3 residues: CASTMGDMNTEAFF. The CDR3 DNA is TGTGCCAGTACCATGGGTGACATGAACACTGAAGCTTTCTTT.